Detailed here is one TCR beta chain. Germline CDR1 SGDLS, CDR2 YYNGEE. Trimming left V 4 bases short and J 7 bases short, with 17 bases between. There are 15 residues in the CDR3. The assay ran at deep level. Clones were sequenced by immunoSEQ multiplex PCR, and TCRdb holds only the in-frame ones, with some missing. Of around 990,000 clones listed, approximately 75% are singletons. These data come from a study of shared clonotypes between healthy human individuals. The chain recombines TRBV9 with TRBJ1-4; D not certain. The TCR comes from a man in his late teens or twenties in good health. Some clones in this sample may be carry-over from other donors' samples. The source material was memory CD4+ T cells from PBMCs. Subset noted: CD45RA-negative fraction. The CDR3 DNA sequence: TGTGCCAGCAGCCTAAGTGGGTCGATAAGTGAAAAACTGTTTTTT. Protein product: CASSLSGSISEKLFF.